This TCR beta chain originates from a study of human T cells and chemical hapten exposure. Study-wide points: The study found expanded TCRs formed significantly more large CDR3 similarity clusters than controls. Alopecia affected the donors, so their immune response may differ from healthy people's.

This clonotype was picked up many times. Its matching antigen is unknown. In TCRdb, the RACE reads were re-called with MiXCR into one record per CDR3 protein. The profile shows a few hundred thousand distinct CDR3 sequences, 4.5% to 7% of them singletons. V trimming: 4 bases; J trimming: 6 bases; junction bases outside the gene matches: 6. Germline values: CDR1 LNHDA, CDR2 SQIVND (reference sequence). The length of the CDR3 is 14 residues. The time point: pre-sensitization, week 0. Indicated treatment: therapeutic diphenylcyclopropenone sensitization with weekly scalp DPC. The rearrangement uses TRBV19 and TRBJ1-5; 7 nucleotides line up with TRBD1. This clonotype was obtained from a woman between 18 and 30 years old with alopecia areata. Some clones in this sample may be carry-over from other donors' samples. Sample: whole blood, taken in connection with sensitization to the hapten diphenylcyclopropenone (DPC). The CDR3 DNA follows: TGTGCCAGTAGTACATGGACAGGACCTCAGCCCCAGCATTTT. Protein: CASSTWTGPQPQHF.